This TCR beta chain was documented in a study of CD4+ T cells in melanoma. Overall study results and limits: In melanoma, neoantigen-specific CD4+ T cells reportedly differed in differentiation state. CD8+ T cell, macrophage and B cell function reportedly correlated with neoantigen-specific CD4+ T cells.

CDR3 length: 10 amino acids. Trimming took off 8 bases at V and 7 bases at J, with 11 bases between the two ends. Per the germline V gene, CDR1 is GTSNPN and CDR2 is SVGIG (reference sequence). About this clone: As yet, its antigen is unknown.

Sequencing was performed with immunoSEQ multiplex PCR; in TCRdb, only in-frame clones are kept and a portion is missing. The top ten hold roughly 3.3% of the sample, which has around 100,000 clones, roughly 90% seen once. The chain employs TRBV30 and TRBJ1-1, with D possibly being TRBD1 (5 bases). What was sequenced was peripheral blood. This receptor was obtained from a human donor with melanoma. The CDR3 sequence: CALSQGEAFF. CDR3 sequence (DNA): TGTGCCCTATCTCAGGGTGAAGCTTTCTTT. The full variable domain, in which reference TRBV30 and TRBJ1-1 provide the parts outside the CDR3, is SQTIHQWPATLVQPVGSPLSLECTVEGTSNPNLYWYRQAAGRGLQLLFYSVGIGQISSEVPQNLSASRPQDRQFILSSKKLLLSDSGFYLCALSQGEAFFGQGTRLTVV.